The entry below describes one T cell receptor beta chain. The entry originates in a study of cytomegalovirus exposure and HLA in healthy donors. PCR amplification relied on 60 Vbeta primers (plus 13 Jbeta primers). Produced via immunoSEQ multiplex PCR; TCRdb's table is partial and in-frame only. The sample has roughly 100,000 clones, approximately 73% seen once; the top ten hold around a tenth. The CDR3 consists of 13 residues. Trimming removed 0 bases at V and 3 bases at J, with 4 bases between. Germline-derived CDR1 and CDR2 are SGHRS and YFSETQ. The sample consisted of PBMCs. The source is a woman aged 18-29 years in good health and CMV-seropositive. V usage is TRBV5-1 and J usage is TRBJ2-4; no reliable D call. The CDR3 region has the DNA TGCGCCAGCAGCTTGGGTAGCAAAAACATTCAGTACTTC. Amino acid sequence: CASSLGSKNIQYF.